This is a list of T cell receptor beta chains from one sample in a study of cytomegalovirus exposure and HLA in healthy donors. Only in-frame clones appear in the TCRdb table, and some are missing; sequencing was by immunoSEQ multiplex PCR. The sample carries 100,000 or so clones, under 85% recorded once. The sequenced sample was PBMCs. These receptors came from a man between 35 and 55 years old in good health and CMV-seropositive. CDR3s include the opening cysteine and the closing phenylalanine or tryptophan. The order of the fields is V gene, clone size, D gene, J gene, CDR3 DNA, CDR3 protein. A D gene is named only where the DNA matches it firmly. Clone size, where shown, is once, few, many, or a class for clones that have expanded.

TRBV7-9	NA	NA	TRBJ2-2	TGTGCCAGAGATGCTGGGCATAACACCGGGGAGCTGTTTTTT	CARDAGHNTGELFF
TRBV6-1	few	TRBD1	TRBJ1-4	TGTGCCAGCAGTGCGACAGGGGATGAAAAACTGTTTTTT	CASSATGDEKLFF
TRBV7-3	NA	NA	TRBJ1-2	TGTGCCAGCAGCAAAGGGGAGGGGAGACACTACACCTTC	CASSKGEGRHYTF
TRBV7-9	few	NA	TRBJ2-7	TGTGCCAGCAGCTTAGAGGACATGGGCCGAGACGAGCAGTACTTC	CASSLEDMGRDEQYF
TRBV7-2	NA	TRBD1	TRBJ2-7	TGTGCCAGCAGCCTCGGACAGGTGACGGGGGAGCAGTACTTC	CASSLGQVTGEQYF
TRBV15	NA	TRBD2	TRBJ2-2	TGTGCCACCAGCAGAGGGGGGGGAACCGGGGAGCTGTTTTTT	CATSRGGGTGELFF
TRBV11-2	NA	TRBD1	TRBJ2-5	TGTGCCAGCAGCCCGCGGGACAGGGGGTTTGGGGAGACCCAGTACTTC	CASSPRDRGFGETQYF
TRBV7-6	NA	NA	TRBJ1-3	TGTGCCAGCAGCCAAAGGGGCCGTGACTCTGGAAACACCATATATTTT	CASSQRGRDSGNTIYF
TRBV7-6	NA	TRBD1	TRBJ2-7	TGTGCCAGCAGCCAGGGACAGGGAATTTCCTACGAGCAGTACTTC	CASSQGQGISYEQYF
TRBV29-1	once	TRBD1	TRBJ1-5	TGCAGCGTTGCAACAGGGGGCAATCAGCCCCAGCATTTT	CSVATGGNQPQHF
TRBV7-9	NA	TRBD1	TRBJ2-5	TGTGCCAGCAGCTTAGCGGTGACAGGGGAAGAGACCCAGTACTTC	CASSLAVTGEETQYF
TRBV19	NA	NA	TRBJ1-6	TGTGCCAGTAGTGCGGACGGGATCAGCTCCTATAATTCACCCCTCCACTTT	CASSADGISSYNSPLHF
TRBV21-1	NA	NA	TRBJ2-1	TGTGCCAGCAGCCCAGGGCCAGGCTCCTACAATGAGCAGTTCTTC	CASSPGPGSYNEQFF
TRBV7-3	NA	TRBD1	TRBJ1-2	TGTGCCAGCAGCTTGGGACAGGGCTATGGCTACACCTTC	CASSLGQGYGYTF
TRBV6-5	NA	NA	TRBJ2-2	TGTGCCAGCAGTGACTCAGGGGCCGGGGAGCTGTTTTTT	CASSDSGAGELFF
TRBV5-1	NA	TRBD2	TRBJ2-7	TGCGCCAGCAGCTTGGACGGGACTAGCGGGGGGACCTACGAGCAGTACTTC	CASSLDGTSGGTYEQYF
TRBV27	NA	TRBD2	TRBJ2-1	TGTGCCAGCCGAGGAGGCGGGGGTCACAATGAGCAGTTCTTC	CASRGGGGHNEQFF
TRBV7-2	NA	NA	TRBJ2-3	TGTGCCAGCAGCTTGCGCGGGTTACTGATGACTAGCACAGATACGCAGTATTTT	CASSLRGLLMTSTDTQYF
TRBV29-1	NA	NA	TRBJ2-1	TGCAGCGTTGAAGGGGGCCCACGTATTGAGCAGTTCTTC	CSVEGGPRIEQFF
TRBV7-3	NA	NA	TRBJ2-5	TGTGCCAGCAGCCCCCGAGGAGCGAGGGAAGAGACCCAGTACTTC	CASSPRGAREETQYF
TRBV19	NA	TRBD1	TRBJ2-7	TGTGCCAGTAGTATCAAAGGGGGCCAACACTACGAGCAGTACTTC	CASSIKGGQHYEQYF
TRBV28	NA	NA	TRBJ2-3	TGTGCCAGCAGTTCCTCGGACAGAACCACAGATACGCAGTATTTT	CASSSSDRTTDTQYF
TRBV28	NA	TRBD1	TRBJ2-1	TGTGCCAGCAGTTTTTGGACAGGGTTTTTCTTC	CASSFWTGFFF
TRBV9	NA	NA	TRBJ2-7	TGTGCCAGCAGCGAACAGAGTTCGACCTACGAGCAGTACTTC	CASSEQSSTYEQYF
TRBV7-9	few	NA	TRBJ2-2	TGTGCCAGCAGCCCCCGGACAGCGAACACCGGGGAGCTGTTTTTT	CASSPRTANTGELFF
TRBV28	few	TRBD1	TRBJ2-4	TGTGCCAGCAGGGGACAGCTACTAGCCAAAAACATTCAGTACTTC	CASRGQLLAKNIQYF
TRBV7-8	NA	NA	TRBJ1-2	TGTGCCAGCAGCCCCCAGGGTATCTATGGCTACACCTTC	CASSPQGIYGYTF
TRBV5-4	once	TRBD2	TRBJ2-7	TGTGCCAGCAGCCCGGGGGGGGCGACCTCCTACGAGCAGTACTTC	CASSPGGATSYEQYF